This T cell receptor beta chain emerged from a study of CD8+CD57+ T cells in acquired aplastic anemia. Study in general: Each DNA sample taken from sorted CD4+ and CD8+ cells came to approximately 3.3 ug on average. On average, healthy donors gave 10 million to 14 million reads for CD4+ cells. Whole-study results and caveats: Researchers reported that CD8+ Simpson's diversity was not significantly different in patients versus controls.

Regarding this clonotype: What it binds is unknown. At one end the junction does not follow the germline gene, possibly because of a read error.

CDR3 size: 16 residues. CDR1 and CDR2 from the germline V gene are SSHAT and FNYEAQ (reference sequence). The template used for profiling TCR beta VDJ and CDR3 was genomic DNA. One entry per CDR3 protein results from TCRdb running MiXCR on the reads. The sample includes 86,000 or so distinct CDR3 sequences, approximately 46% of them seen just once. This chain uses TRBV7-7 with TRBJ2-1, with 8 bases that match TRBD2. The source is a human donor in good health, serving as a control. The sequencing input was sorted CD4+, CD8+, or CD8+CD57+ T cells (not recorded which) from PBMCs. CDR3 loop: CVSSLRSGSSYNEQFF. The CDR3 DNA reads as TGTGTCAGCAGCCTCCGGAGCGGGAGCTCCTACAATGAGCAGTTCTTC.